Sequencing of this T cell receptor beta chain was carried out in a study of beta chain features in type 1 diabetes. Each of the CD4+ naive, central memory, regulatory and stem cell-like memory populations was sorted via CD45RO/CCR7/CD25/CD127/CD95/CD27. Study outcomes and limitations: Type 1 diabetes patients had TCRB CDR3s that were shorter (moderately but significantly so) in all four CD4+ subsets. Type 1 diabetes patients had VDJ junctions that carried fewer insertions and more deletions. Patients' naive, central memory and regulatory TCRB repertoires appeared more alike than those of healthy donors.

A few counts support this clone. Its antigen is still unknown. TCRB transcripts that were expressed got sequenced, as all of the isolated RNA had been reverse transcribed. The table came from immunoSEQ multiplex PCR; TCRdb's copy has only in-frame clones and leaves some out. The sample lists more than 250,000 clones; less than 30% were seen once. CDR1 and CDR2 (germline): SGHAT, FQDESV (reference sequence). There are 16 residues in the CDR3. Trimming cost V 4 bases and J 6 bases; bases outside gene matches: 12. The specimen was naive CD4+ T cells from blood. The TCR sequence derives from a woman aged 25 to 39 with type 1 diabetes. J is TRBJ2-1 and V is TRBV11-1; 7 bases agree with TRBD2. The CDR3 nucleotides are TGTGCCAGCAGCTCAGCTAGCGGCTGGGCCCCCAATGAGCAGTTCTTC. Amino acid sequence: CASSSASGWAPNEQFF.